A single sample is the source of the 7 T cell receptor beta chains below, sequenced in a study of blood T cell repertoires in COVID-19. Clones were read by immunoSEQ multiplex PCR, and TCRdb kept only the in-frame ones, dropping some. The sample holds 55,000 to 75,000 clones, 70% to 80% seen once. Sequencing was performed on peripheral blood. These receptors were obtained from a human donor in a cohort sampled during active COVID-19.

This CDR3 is CASTYRGLGSSSGEQFF. In DNA, the CDR3 is TGTGCCAGCACCTACAGGGGGCTTGGTTCTTCGAGTGGGGAGCAGTTCTTC. The V call is TRBV2, the J call TRBJ2-1; TRBD1 aligns across 9 bases. Germline V gene lookup returns CDR1 SNHLY and CDR2 FYNNEI. J gave up 10 bases and V 7 bases, and 20 bases lay outside the gene matches. The CDR3 is 17 amino acids.

The chain recombines TRBV5-1 with TRBJ2-1; 8 nucleotides match TRBD1. CDR1 and CDR2 (germline): SGHRS, YFSETQ. The CDR3 runs to 15 residues. The junction had 4 bases not matched to a gene; V was cut back by 0 bases and J by 5 bases. CDR3 nucleotide sequence: TGCGCCAGCAGCTTGGAAACAGGGGGTAACAATGAGCAGTTCTTC. It specifies CASSLETGGNNEQFF. The whole variable domain, remainder taken from reference TRBV5-1 and TRBJ2-1, is KAGVTQTPRYLIKTRGQQVTLSCSPISGHRSVSWYQQTPGQGLQFLFEYFSETQRNKGNFPGRFSGRQFSNSRSEMNVSTLELGDSALYLCASSLETGGNNEQFFGPGTRLTVL.

This chain connects TRBV5-1 to TRBJ1-1; the D gene is possibly TRBD1 (6 bases). V lost 3 bases and J 4 bases, leaving 16 bases between the germline ends. CDR1 SGHRS and CDR2 YFSETQ come from the germline V gene. The CDR3 has 15 amino acids. CDR3 in amino acids: CASSYRDTGGTEAFF. CDR3 coding DNA: TGCGCCAGCAGCTACCGGGACACCGGCGGCACTGAAGCTTTCTTT.

This chain joins TRBV3-1 (or the pseudogene TRBV3-2) and TRBJ1-1; D may be TRBD1 (5 bases). V shed 1 base and J shed 2 bases, with 11 bases lying between them. The CDR3 has 15 amino acids. Germline V gene lookup returns CDR1 LGHDT and CDR2 YNNKEL (reference sequence). The CDR3 DNA is TGTGCCAGCAGCCAAGGACGCAGGGCAAACACTGAAGCTTTCTTT. Residues: CASSQGRRANTEAFF.

The chain uses TRBV6-5 and TRBJ1-5, with a possible D match to TRBD1 (6 bases). Germline CDR1 reads MNHEY; CDR2 reads SVGAGI. The CDR3 length is 13 residues. V was trimmed by 10 bases and J by 3 bases, leaving 13 bases between them. CDR3 nucleotides: TGTGCCACCGGGACAAAAGTCAATCAGCCCCAGCATTTT. Amino acids: CATGTKVNQPQHF.

V is TRBV2 and J is TRBJ2-2; TRBD1 aligns across 7 bases. V shed 7 bases and J 7 bases; nucleotides not matched to a gene: 6. Germline V CDR1 and CDR2: SNHLY, FYNNEI. The CDR3 extends over 13 amino acids. The CDR3 region has the DNA TGTGCCAGCACCCAGACAGGGTACGGGGAGCTGTTTTTT. Translation gives CASTQTGYGELFF.

V gene TRBV19 combines with J gene TRBJ2-3; 12 bases are shared with TRBD2. Germline-derived CDR1 and CDR2 are LNHDA and SQIVND (reference sequence). The CDR3 extends over 16 amino acids. The junction had 13 bases not matched to a gene; V was cut back by 9 bases and J by 6 bases. CDR3 region: CASSRTSGNPRDTQYF. The CDR3 DNA reads TGTGCCAGCTCCCGGACTAGCGGGAACCCTCGGGATACGCAGTATTTT.